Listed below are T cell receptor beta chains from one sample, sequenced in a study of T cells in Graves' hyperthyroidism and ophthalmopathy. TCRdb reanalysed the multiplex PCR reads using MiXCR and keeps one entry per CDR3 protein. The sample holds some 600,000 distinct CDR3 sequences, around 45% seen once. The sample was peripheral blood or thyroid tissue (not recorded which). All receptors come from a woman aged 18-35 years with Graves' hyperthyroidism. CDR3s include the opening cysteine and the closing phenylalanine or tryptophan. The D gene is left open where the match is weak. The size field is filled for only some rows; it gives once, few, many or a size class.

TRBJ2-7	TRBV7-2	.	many	CASSLATPREQYF	TGTGCCAGCAGCTTAGCAACTCCTCGGGAGCAGTACTTC
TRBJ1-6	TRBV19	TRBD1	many	CASRGTGSLHF	TGTGCCAGTAGGGGGACAGGGTCCCTCCACTTT
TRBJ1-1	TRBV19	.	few	CASILSRGREAFF	TGTGCCAGTATTCTATCACGTGGGCGCGAAGCTTTCTTT
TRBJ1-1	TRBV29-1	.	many	CSVEGEGPNTEAFF	TGCAGCGTTGAAGGAGAAGGACCGAACACTGAAGCTTTCTTT
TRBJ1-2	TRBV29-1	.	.	CSVAGVGYGYTF	TGCAGCGTTGCGGGGGTTGGCTATGGCTACACCTTC
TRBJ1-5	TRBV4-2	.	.	CASSQVEGTRPQHF	TGTGCCAGCAGCCAAGTTGAGGGGACGAGGCCCCAGCATTTT
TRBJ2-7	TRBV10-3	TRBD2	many	CAIREESSGAYEQYF	TGTGCCATCAGAGAGGAATCTAGCGGAGCCTACGAGCAGTACTTC
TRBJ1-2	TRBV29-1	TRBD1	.	CSVGQGRNYGYTF	TGCAGCGTAGGACAGGGACGTAACTATGGCTACACCTTC
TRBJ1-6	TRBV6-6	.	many	CASSYSGQFNSPLHF	TGTGCCAGCAGTTACTCCGGACAGTTCAATTCACCCCTCCACTTT
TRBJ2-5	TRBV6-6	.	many	CASSYFSLGGLETQYF	TGTGCCAGCAGTTACTTCTCCCTAGGAGGGCTGGAGACCCAGTACTTC
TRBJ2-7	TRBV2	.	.	CANLGRLAYEQYF	TGTGCCAATTTGGGGCGTTTAGCCTACGAACAGTACTTC
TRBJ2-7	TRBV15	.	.	CATSRDRDWSYEQYF	TGTGCCACCAGCAGAGATCGGGACTGGTCCTACGAGCAGTACTTC
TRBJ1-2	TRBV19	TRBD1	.	CASHKTGSNGYTF	TGTGCCAGCCACAAGACAGGGTCGAATGGCTACACCTTC
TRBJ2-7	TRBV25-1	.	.	CASSSRGSLYEQYF	TGTGCCAGCAGCTCCCGGGGCTCTCTCTACGAGCAGTACTTC
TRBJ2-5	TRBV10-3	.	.	CAIRPVADQETQYF	TGTGCCATCAGACCCGTGGCGGACCAAGAGACCCAGTACTTC
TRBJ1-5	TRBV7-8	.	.	CASSLSGRGSNQPQHF	TGTGCCAGCAGCTTATCCGGCAGGGGTAGCAATCAGCCCCAGCATTTT
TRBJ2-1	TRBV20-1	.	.	CSAASNLNEQFF	TGCAGTGCCGCCTCTAACCTCAATGAGCAGTTCTTC
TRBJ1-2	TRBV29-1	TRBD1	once	CSSELTGAGGYGYTF	TGCAGCAGTGAGTTGACAGGGGCCGGGGGCTATGGCTACACCTTC
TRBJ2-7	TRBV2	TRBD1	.	CASHPGQNYEQYF	TGTGCTAGCCATCCGGGACAGAACTACGAGCAGTACTTC
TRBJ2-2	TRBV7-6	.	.	CASSFREADRGELFF	TGTGCCAGCAGCTTCCGGGAGGCGGACAGGGGGGAGCTGTTTTTT
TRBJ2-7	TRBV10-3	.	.	CAILRGTGYEQYF	TGTGCCATCCTCCGGGGAACCGGTTACGAGCAGTACTTC
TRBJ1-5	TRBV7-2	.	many	CASSLALGVNQPQHF	TGTGCCAGCAGCTTAGCGTTAGGGGTCAATCAGCCCCAGCATTTT
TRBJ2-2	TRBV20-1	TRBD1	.	CSAGTGNDIGELFF	TGCAGTGCTGGGACAGGGAACGATATCGGGGAGCTGTTTTTT
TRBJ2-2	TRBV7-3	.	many	CASSLLGVGGELFF	TGTGCCAGCAGCTTATTGGGGGTCGGCGGGGAGCTGTTTTTT
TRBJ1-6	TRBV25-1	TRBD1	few	CASYGQGNSPLHF	TGTGCTAGCTACGGACAGGGCAATTCACCCCTCCACTTT
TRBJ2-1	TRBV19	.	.	CASRRGTNEQFF	TGTGCCAGTAGACGCGGGACCAATGAGCAGTTCTTC
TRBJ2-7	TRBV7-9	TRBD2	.	CASSSWTSGSSYEQYF	TGTGCCAGCAGCTCGTGGACTAGCGGGAGCTCCTACGAGCAGTACTTC
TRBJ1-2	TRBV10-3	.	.	CAISETEANYGHTF	TGTGCCATCAGTGAGACAGAGGCTAACTATGGCCACACCTTC
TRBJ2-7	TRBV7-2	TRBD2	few	CASSFGTSGSIYEQYF	TGTGCCAGCAGCTTCGGGACTAGCGGGAGTATCTACGAGCAGTACTTC
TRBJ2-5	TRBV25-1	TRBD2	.	CASRLAGGETQYF	TGTGCCAGCAGGCTAGCGGGAGGAGAGACCCAGTACTTC
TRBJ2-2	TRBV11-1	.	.	CASLTGITGELFF	TGTGCCAGCCTAACAGGGATCACCGGGGAGCTGTTTTTT
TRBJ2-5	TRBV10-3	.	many	CAIRLTSPQETQYF	TGTGCCATCAGGTTGACTAGTCCCCAAGAGACCCAGTACTTC
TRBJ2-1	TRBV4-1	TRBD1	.	CASSQGTGEQFF	TGCGCCAGCAGCCAAGGGACAGGGGAGCAGTTCTTC
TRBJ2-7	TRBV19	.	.	CASSTSYGEQYF	TGTGCCAGTAGTACCAGCTACGGCGAGCAGTACTTC
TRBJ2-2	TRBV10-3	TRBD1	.	CAISPYTGANTGELFF	TGTGCCATCAGCCCCTACACAGGGGCGAACACCGGGGAGCTGTTTTTT
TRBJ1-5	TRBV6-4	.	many	CATQADSNQPQHF	TGTGCCACCCAGGCGGATAGCAATCAGCCCCAGCATTTT
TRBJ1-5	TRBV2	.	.	CASSESAGLSQPQHF	TGTGCCAGCAGTGAATCGGCAGGGTTAAGTCAGCCCCAGCATTTT
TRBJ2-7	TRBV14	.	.	CASSQERGALYEQYF	TGTGCCAGCAGCCAAGAGAGGGGGGCACTATACGAGCAGTACTTC
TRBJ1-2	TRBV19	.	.	CASSPSLGGYGYTF	TGTGCCAGTAGTCCGTCCTTGGGAGGGTATGGCTACACCTTC
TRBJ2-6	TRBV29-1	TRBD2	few	CSVEGKAGANSGANVLTF	TGCAGCGTTGAAGGGAAAGCGGGAGCTAACTCTGGGGCCAACGTCCTGACTTTC